Listed below are T cell receptor beta chains from one sample, sequenced in a study of Ad26.COV2.S vaccination and SARS-CoV-2 variants. Profiled with immunoSEQ multiplex PCR; TCRdb holds only in-frame clones, not every one. The sample includes more than 85,000 clones, roughly 80% of them seen just once. The sample was peripheral blood, taken after recovery from COVID-19. Every receptor here comes from a human donor who had recovered from COVID-19. Each CDR3 is given with its conserved first and last residue. D genes are given only for firm matches. Rows give clone size only sometimes, using once, few, many, or a class for an expanded clone.

CASRRQAGETQYF,TGTGCCAGCAGACGACAGGCGGGAGAGACCCAGTACTTC,13,TRBJ2-5,.,TRBV2,once
CASRPGGGGYTF,TGTGCCAGCAGACCGGGGGGTGGTGGCTACACCTTC,12,TRBJ1-2,.,TRBV12-3/TRBV12-4,.
CATSSRPGQGIDYGYTF,TGTGCCACCAGCAGCCGACCGGGACAGGGAATAGACTATGGCTACACCTTC,17,TRBJ1-2,TRBD1,TRBV15,.
CASSDSIPGHSGANVLTF,TGTGCCAGCAGTGACTCGATCCCAGGGCACTCTGGGGCCAACGTCCTGACTTTC,18,TRBJ2-6,.,TRBV6-4,.
CASSDSRGTASTDTQYF,TGTGCCAGTAGCGACTCTAGGGGGACCGCTAGCACAGATACGCAGTATTTT,17,TRBJ2-3,.,TRBV19,.
CASSEDRFYGYTF,TGCGCCAGCAGCGAGGACAGGTTTTATGGCTACACCTTC,13,TRBJ1-2,TRBD1,TRBV5-1,.
CAGRGGSYNSPLHF,TGTGCCGGCCGGGGAGGGAGTTATAATTCACCCCTCCACTTT,14,TRBJ1-6,.,TRBV2,.
CASSQGFSGYGYTF,TGCGCCAGCAGCCAAGGGTTCAGCGGCTATGGCTACACCTTC,14,TRBJ1-2,.,TRBV4-1,.
CATRGQGSYEQYF,TGTGCCACCAGGGGACAGGGGTCCTACGAGCAGTACTTC,13,TRBJ2-7,TRBD1,TRBV28,.
CASSLEADTGELFF,TGCGCCAGCAGCTTGGAGGCGGACACCGGGGAGCTGTTTTTT,14,TRBJ2-2,.,TRBV5-1,.
CASSPGTGGAYETQYF,TGTGCCAGCAGCCCTGGGACAGGAGGGGCCTATGAGACCCAGTACTTC,16,TRBJ2-5,TRBD1,TRBV7-2,.
CASSLDTGWGYEQYF,TGCGCCAGCAGCTTGGACACAGGGTGGGGCTACGAGCAGTACTTC,15,TRBJ2-7,.,TRBV5-1,.
CSVETGFLTF,TGCAGCGTCGAGACAGGGTTCCTCACCTTC,10,TRBJ1-2,TRBD1,TRBV29-1,many
CASSGSDRVNSPLHF,TGTGCCAGCAGTGGCTCGGACAGGGTTAATTCACCCCTCCACTTT,15,TRBJ1-6,TRBD1,TRBV25-1,few
CATSRARGGDNEQFF,TGTGCCACCAGCAGAGCTCGCGGGGGGGACAATGAGCAGTTCTTC,15,TRBJ2-1,TRBD2,TRBV15,.
CASIYREEKKETQYF,TGTGCCAGCATCTACAGGGAAGAGAAAAAAGAGACCCAGTACTTC,15,TRBJ2-5,.,TRBV21-1,few
CAWSSEMNTEAFF,TGTGCCTGGAGCTCGGAAATGAACACTGAAGCTTTCTTT,13,TRBJ1-1,.,TRBV30,.
CASSLRAGKTSGASTDTQYF,TGTGCCAGCAGCTTAAGGGCTGGAAAGACTAGCGGGGCTAGCACAGATACGCAGTATTTT,20,TRBJ2-3,TRBD2,TRBV7-3,.
CASSLVPTGTEAFF,TGTGCCAGCAGCTTAGTTCCAACTGGCACTGAAGCTTTCTTT,14,TRBJ1-1,.,TRBV11-2,.
CASSPPGGAYEQYF,TGTGCCAGCAGCCCCCCCGGGGGGGCCTACGAGCAGTACTTC,14,TRBJ2-7,TRBD2,TRBV11-2,.
CASILRGQGSYGYTF,TGTGCCAGCATCCTTAGGGGGCAGGGCTCCTATGGCTACACCTTC,15,TRBJ1-2,TRBD1,TRBV28,.
CASSLGQGVYNYGYTF,TGTGCCAGCAGTTTGGGACAGGGGGTCTATAACTATGGCTACACCTTC,16,TRBJ1-2,TRBD1,TRBV6-5,.
CASSLVRVNEQFF,TGTGCCAGCAGCTTAGTCAGGGTCAATGAGCAGTTCTTC,13,TRBJ2-1,.,TRBV11-2,.
CASIAGTGGFGELFF,TGTGCCAGTATCGCCGGGACAGGGGGCTTCGGGGAGCTGTTTTTT,15,TRBJ2-2,TRBD1,TRBV19,.